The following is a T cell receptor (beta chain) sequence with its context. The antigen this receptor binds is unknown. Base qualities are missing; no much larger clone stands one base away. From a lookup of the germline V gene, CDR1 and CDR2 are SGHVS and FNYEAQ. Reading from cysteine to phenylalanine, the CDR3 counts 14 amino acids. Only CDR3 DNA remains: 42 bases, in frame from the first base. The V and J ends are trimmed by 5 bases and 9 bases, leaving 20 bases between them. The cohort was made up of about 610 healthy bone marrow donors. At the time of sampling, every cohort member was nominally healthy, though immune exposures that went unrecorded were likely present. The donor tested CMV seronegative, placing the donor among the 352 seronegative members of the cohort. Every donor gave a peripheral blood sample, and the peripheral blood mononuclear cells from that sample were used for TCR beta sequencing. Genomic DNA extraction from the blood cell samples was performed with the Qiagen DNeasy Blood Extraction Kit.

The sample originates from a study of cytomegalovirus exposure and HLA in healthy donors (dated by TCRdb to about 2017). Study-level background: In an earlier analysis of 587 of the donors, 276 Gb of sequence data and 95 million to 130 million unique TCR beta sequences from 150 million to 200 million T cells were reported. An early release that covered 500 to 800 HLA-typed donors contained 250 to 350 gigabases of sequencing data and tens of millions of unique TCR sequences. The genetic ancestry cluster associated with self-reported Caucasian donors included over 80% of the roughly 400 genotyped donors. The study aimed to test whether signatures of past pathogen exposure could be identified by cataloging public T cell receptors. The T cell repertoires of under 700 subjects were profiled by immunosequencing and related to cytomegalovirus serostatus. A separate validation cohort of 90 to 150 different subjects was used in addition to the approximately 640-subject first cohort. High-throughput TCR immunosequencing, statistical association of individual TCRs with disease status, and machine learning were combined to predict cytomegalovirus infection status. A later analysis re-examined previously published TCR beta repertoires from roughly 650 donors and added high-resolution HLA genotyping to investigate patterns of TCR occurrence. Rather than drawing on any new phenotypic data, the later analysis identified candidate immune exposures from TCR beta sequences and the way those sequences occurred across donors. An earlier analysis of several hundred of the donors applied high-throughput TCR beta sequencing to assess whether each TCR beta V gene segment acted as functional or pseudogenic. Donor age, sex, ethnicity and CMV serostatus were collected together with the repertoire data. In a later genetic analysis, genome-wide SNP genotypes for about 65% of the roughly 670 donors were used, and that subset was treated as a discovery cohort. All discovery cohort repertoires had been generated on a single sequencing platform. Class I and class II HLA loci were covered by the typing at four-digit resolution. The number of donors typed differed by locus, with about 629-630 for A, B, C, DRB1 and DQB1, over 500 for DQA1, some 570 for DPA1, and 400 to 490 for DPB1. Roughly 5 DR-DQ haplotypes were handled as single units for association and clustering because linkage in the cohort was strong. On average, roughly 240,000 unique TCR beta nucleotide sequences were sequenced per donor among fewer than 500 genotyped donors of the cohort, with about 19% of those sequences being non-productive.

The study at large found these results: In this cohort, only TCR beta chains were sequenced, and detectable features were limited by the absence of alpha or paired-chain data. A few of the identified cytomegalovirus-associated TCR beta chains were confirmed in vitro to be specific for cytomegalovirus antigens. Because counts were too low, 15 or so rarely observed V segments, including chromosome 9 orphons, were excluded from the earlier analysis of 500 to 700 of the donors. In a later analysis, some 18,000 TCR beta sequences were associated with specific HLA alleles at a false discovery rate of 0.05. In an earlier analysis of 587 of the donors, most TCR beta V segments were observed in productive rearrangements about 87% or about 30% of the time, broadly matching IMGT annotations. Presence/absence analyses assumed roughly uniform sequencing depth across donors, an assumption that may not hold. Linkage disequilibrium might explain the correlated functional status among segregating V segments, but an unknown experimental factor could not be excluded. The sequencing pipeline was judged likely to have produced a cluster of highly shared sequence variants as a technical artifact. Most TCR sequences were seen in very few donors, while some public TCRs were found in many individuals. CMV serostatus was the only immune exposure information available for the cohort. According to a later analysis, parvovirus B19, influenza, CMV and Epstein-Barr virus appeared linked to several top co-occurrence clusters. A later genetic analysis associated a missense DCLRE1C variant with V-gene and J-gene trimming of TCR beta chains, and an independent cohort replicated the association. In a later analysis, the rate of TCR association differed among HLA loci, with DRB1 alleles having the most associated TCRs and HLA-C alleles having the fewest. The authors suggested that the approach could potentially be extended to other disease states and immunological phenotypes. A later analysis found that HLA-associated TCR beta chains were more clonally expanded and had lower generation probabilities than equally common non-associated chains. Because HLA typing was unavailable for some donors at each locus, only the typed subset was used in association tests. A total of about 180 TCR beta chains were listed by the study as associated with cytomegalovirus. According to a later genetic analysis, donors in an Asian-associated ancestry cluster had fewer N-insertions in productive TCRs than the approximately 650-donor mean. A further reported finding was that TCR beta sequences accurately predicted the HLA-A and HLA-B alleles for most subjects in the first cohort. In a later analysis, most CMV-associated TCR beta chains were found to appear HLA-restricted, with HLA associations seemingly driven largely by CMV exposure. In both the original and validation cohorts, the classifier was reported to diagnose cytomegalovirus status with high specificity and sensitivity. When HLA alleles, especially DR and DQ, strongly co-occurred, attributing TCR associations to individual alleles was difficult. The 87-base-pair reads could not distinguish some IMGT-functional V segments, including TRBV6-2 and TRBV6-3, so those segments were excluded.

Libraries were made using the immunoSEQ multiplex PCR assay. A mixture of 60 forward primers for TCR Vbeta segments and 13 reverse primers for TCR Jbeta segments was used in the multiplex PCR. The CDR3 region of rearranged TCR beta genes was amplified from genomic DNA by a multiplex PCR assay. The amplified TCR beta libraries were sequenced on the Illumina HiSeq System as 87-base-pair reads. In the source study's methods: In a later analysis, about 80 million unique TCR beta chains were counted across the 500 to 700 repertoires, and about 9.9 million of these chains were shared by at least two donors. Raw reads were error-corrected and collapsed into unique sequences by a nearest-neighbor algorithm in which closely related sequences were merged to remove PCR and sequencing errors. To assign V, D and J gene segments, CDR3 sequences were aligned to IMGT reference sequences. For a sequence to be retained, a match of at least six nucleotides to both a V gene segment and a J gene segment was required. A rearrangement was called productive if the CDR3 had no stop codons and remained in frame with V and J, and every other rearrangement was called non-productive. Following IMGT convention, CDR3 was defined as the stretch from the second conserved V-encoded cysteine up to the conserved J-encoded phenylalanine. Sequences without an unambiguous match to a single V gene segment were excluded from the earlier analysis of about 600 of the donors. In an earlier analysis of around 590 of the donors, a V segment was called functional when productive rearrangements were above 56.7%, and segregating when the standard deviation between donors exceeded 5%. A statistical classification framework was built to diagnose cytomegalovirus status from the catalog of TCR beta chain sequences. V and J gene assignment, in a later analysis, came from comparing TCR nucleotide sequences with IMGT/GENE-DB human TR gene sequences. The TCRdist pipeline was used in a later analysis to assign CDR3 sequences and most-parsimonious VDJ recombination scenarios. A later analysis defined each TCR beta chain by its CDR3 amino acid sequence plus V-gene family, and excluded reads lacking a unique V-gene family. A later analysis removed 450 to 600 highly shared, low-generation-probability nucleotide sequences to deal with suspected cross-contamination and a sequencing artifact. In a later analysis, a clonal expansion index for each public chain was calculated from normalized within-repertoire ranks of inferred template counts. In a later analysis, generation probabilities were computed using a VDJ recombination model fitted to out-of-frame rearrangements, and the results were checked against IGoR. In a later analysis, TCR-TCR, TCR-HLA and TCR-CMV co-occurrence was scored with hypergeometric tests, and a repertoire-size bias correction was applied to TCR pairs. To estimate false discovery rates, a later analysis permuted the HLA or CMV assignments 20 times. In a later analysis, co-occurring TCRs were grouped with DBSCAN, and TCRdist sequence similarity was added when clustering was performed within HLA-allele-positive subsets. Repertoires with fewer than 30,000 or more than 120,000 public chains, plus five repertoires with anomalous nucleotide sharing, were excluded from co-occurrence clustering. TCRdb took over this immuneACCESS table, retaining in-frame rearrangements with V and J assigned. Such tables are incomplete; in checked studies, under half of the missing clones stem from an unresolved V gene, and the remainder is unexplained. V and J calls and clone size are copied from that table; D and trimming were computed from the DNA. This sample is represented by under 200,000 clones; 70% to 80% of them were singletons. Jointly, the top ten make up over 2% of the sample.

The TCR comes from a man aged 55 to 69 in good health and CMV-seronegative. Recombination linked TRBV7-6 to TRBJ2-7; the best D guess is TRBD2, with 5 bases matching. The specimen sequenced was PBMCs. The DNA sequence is TGTGCCAGCAGCCCCCTATTCCCGGCTGCGGGGCAGTACTTC. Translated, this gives CASSPLFPAAGQYF.